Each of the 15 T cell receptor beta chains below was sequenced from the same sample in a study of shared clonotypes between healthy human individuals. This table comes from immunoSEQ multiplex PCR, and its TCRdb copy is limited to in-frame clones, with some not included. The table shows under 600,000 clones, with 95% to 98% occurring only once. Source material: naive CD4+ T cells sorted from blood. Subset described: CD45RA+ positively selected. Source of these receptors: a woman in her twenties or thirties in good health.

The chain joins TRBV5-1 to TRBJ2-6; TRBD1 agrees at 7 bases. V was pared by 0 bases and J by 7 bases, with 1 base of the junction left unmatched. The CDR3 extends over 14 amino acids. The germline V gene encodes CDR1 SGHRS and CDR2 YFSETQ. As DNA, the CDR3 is TGCGCCAGCAGCTTGGGACAGGGTGCCAACGTCCTGACTTTC. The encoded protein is CASSLGQGANVLTF. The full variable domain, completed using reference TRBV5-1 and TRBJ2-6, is KAGVTQTPRYLIKTRGQQVTLSCSPISGHRSVSWYQQTPGQGLQFLFEYFSETQRNKGNFPGRFSGRQFSNSRSEMNVSTLELGDSALYLCASSLGQGANVLTFGAGSRLTVL.

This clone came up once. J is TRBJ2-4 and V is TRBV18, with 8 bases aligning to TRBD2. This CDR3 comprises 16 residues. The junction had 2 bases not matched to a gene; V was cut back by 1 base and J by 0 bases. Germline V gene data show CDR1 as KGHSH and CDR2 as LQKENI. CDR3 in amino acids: CASSPLGRAAKNIQYF. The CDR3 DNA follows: TGTGCCAGCTCACCACTCGGGAGGGCAGCCAAAAACATTCAGTACTTC. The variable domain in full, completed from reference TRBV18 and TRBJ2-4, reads NAGVMQNPRHLVRRRGQEARLRCSPMKGHSHVYWYRQLPEEGLKFMVYLQKENIIDESGMPKERFSAEFPKEGPSILRIQQVVRGDSAAYFCASSPLGRAAKNIQYFGAGTRLSVL.

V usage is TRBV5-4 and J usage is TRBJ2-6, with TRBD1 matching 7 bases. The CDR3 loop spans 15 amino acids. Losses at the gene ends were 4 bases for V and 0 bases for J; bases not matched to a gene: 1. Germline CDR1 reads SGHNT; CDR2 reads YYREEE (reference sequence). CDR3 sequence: CASSRDSSGANVLTF. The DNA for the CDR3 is TGTGCCAGCAGCCGGGACAGCTCTGGGGCCAACGTCCTGACTTTC.

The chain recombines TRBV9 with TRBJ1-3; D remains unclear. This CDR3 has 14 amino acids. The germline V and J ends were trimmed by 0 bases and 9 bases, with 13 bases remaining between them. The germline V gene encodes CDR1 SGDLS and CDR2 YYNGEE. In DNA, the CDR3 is TGTGCCAGCAGCGTAGTAGAGGCGTATCCCACCATATATTTT. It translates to CASSVVEAYPTIYF.

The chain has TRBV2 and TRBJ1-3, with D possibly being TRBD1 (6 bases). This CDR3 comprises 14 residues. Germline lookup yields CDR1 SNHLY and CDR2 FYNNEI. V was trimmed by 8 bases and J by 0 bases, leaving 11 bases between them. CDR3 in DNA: TGTGCCAGCCGGACGACAGGCTCTGGAAACACCATATATTTT. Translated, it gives CASRTTGSGNTIYF.

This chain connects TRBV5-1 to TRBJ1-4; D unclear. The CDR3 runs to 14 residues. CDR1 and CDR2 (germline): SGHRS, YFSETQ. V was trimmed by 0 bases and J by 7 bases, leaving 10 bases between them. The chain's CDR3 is CASSLEWGGEKLFF. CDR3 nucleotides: TGCGCCAGCAGCTTGGAATGGGGAGGTGAAAAACTGTTTTTT.

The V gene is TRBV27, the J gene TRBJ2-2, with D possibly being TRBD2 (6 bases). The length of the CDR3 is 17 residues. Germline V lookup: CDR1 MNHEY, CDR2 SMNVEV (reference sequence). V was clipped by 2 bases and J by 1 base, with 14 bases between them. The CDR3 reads CASSLKGGTVNTGELFF. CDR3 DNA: TGTGCCAGCAGTTTAAAAGGCGGGACGGTGAACACCGGGGAGCTGTTTTTT.

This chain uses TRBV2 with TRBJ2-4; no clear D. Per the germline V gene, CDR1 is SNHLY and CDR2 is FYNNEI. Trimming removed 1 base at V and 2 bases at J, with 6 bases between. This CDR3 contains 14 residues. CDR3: CASSEEWSKNIQYF. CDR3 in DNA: TGTGCCAGCAGTGAAGAGTGGTCCAAAAACATTCAGTACTTC.

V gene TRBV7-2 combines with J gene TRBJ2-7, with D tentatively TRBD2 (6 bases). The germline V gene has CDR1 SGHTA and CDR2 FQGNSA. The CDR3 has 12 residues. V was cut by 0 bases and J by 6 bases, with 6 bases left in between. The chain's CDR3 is CASSLAGGEQYF. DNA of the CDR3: TGTGCCAGCAGCTTAGCGGGGGGCGAGCAGTACTTC.

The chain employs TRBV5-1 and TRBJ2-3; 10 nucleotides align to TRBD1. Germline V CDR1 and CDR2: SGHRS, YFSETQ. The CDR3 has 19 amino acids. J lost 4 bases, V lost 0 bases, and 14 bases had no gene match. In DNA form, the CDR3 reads TGCGCCAGCAGCTTGGACTTTAATGGGGCGACAGGGGGCTCAGATACGCAGTATTTT. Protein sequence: CASSLDFNGATGGSDTQYF. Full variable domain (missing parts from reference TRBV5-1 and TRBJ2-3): KAGVTQTPRYLIKTRGQQVTLSCSPISGHRSVSWYQQTPGQGLQFLFEYFSETQRNKGNFPGRFSGRQFSNSRSEMNVSTLELGDSALYLCASSLDFNGATGGSDTQYFGPGTRLTVL.

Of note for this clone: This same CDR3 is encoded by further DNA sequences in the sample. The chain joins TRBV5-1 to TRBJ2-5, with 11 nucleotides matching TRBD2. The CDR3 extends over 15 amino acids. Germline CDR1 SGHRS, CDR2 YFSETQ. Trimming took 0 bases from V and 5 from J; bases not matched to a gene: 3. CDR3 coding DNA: TGCGCCAGCAGCTTGGGACTAGCGGGATGGGAGACCCAGTACTTC. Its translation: CASSLGLAGWETQYF. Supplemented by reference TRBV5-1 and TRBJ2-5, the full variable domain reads KAGVTQTPRYLIKTRGQQVTLSCSPISGHRSVSWYQQTPGQGLQFLFEYFSETQRNKGNFPGRFSGRQFSNSRSEMNVSTLELGDSALYLCASSLGLAGWETQYFGPGTRLLVL.

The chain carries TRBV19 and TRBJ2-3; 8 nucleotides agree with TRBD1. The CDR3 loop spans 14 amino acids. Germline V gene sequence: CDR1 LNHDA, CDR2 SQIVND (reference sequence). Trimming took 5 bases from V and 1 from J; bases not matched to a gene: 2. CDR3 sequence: CASSVDRGTDTQYF. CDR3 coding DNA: TGTGCCAGTAGTGTGGACAGGGGCACAGATACGCAGTATTTT.

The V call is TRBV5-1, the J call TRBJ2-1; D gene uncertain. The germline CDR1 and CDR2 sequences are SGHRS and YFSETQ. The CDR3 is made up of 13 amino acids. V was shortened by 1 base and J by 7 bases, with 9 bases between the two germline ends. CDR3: CASSLSRDNEQFF. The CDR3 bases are TGCGCCAGCAGCTTGTCCAGAGATAATGAGCAGTTCTTC.

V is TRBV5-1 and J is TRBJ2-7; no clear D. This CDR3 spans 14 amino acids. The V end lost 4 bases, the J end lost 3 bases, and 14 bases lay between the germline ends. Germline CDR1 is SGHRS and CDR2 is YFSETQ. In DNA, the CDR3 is TGCGCCAGCAGCCGACGAGGACGGAGCTACGAGCAGTACTTC. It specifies CASSRRGRSYEQYF.

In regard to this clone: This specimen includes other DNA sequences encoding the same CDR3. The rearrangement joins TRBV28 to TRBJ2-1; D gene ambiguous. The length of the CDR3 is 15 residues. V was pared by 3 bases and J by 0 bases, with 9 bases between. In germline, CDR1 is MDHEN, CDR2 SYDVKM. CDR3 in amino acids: CASSFGRFSYNEQFF. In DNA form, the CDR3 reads TGTGCCAGCAGTTTTGGCCGGTTCTCCTACAATGAGCAGTTCTTC.